These 8 T cell receptor beta chains originate from one sample sequenced in a study of blood T cells in healthy people across ages (dated by TCRdb to 2013 to 2016). Library prep was done by 5' RACE. The sequencing machine was an Illumina HiSeq 2500. A second about 7 to 11 cycle PCR used a sample-barcoded 5' primer and a J-beta primer mix. TCRdb passed the public sequencing reads through fastp at Q25 and MiXCR, retaining productive beta sequences. Each CDR3 protein appears once, grouped with its most common genes and DNA. This sample holds about 780,000 distinct CDR3 sequences; 62% were observed only once. The ten largest make up 25% to 35% of the sample. Material for sequencing was blood. The receptor set was obtained from a man aged 30 to 45 in good health.

This clonotype was seen a single time. The chain couples TRBV20-1 to TRBJ1-2; 11 bases map to TRBD1. The CDR3 totals 14 residues. The germline V gene has CDR1 DFQATT and CDR2 SNEGSKA (reference sequence). J lost 7 bases, V lost 0 bases, and 4 bases had no gene match. The DNA for the CDR3 is TGCAGTGCTAGAGATAGTGGGACAGGGGGTGGCTACACCTTC. It yields the protein CSARDSGTGGGYTF.

This clonotype was found once. The rearrangement links TRBV6-5 to TRBJ2-7; possibly TRBD2 for D (5 bases). Germline-derived CDR1 and CDR2 are MNHEY and SVGAGI. Deletions cut 5 bases from V and 9 bases from J, with 14 bases between. CDR3 size: 12 residues. CDR3 in DNA: TGTGCCAGCAGTACACCGGACTGGTTGCAGTACTTC. The encoded protein is CASSTPDWLQYF.

Only a few counts were recorded for this clonotype. The V gene is TRBV2, the J gene TRBJ1-6; no definite D call. V was trimmed by 7 bases and J by 6 bases, leaving 10 bases between them. Germline lookup yields CDR1 SNHLY and CDR2 FYNNEI. The CDR3 is 13 amino acids. The CDR3 DNA is TGTGCCAGCACCCGGGGAGGTAATTCACCCCTCCACTTT. Its translation: CASTRGGNSPLHF.

V gene TRBV4-2 combines with J gene TRBJ2-1, with TRBD2 as a possible D gene (6 bases). Germline loops: CDR1 LGHNA, CDR2 YNFKEQ. This CDR3 spans 15 amino acids. V was clipped by 5 bases and J by 4 bases, with 15 bases between them. As DNA, the CDR3 is TGTGCCAGCAGCGCTCAGGGAGGAGGGTACAATGAGCAGTTCTTC. Protein: CASSAQGGGYNEQFF.

The rearrangement joins TRBV7-9 to TRBJ1-4; weak D call: TRBD1 (5 bases). The CDR3 totals 15 residues. From germline, CDR1 is SEHNR and CDR2 FQNEAQ (reference sequence). The germline V and J ends were trimmed by 5 bases and 8 bases, with 18 bases remaining between them. CDR3 sequence reads: CASSPRDAGREKLFF. The CDR3 coding sequence is TGTGCCAGCAGCCCCCGGGACGCCGGACGGGAAAAACTGTTTTTT.

The gene calls are TRBV20-1 and TRBJ2-5, with 10 positions matching TRBD2. Germline V gene sequence: CDR1 DFQATT, CDR2 SNEGSKA (reference sequence). V gave up 7 bases and J gave up 4 bases; unmatched junction bases: 6. There are 13 residues in the CDR3. The CDR3 loop reads CSVGSGGRETQYF. CDR3 DNA sequence: TGCAGTGTTGGTAGCGGGGGGAGAGAGACCCAGTACTTC.

This chain links TRBV20-1 with TRBJ2-6; TRBD1 agrees at 8 bases. CDR3 size: 17 residues. The V segment lost 0 bases and the J segment 2 bases; nucleotides outside the gene matches: 6. Germline CDR1 reads DFQATT; CDR2 reads SNEGSKA (reference sequence). The CDR3 is CSARDGPGGAGANVLTF. CDR3 nucleotides: TGCAGTGCTAGAGATGGGCCAGGGGGCGCTGGGGCCAACGTCCTGACTTTC.

The V call is TRBV15, the J call TRBJ2-7; TRBD1 agrees at 7 bases. V lost 1 base to trimming and J lost 2 bases; unmatched junction nucleotides: 5. The CDR3 extends over 15 amino acids. Germline loops: CDR1 LNHNV, CDR2 YYDKDF (reference sequence). Written as DNA, the CDR3 is TGTGCCACCAGCAGAGGACAGGGAAGTCCCTACGAGCAGTACTTC. As protein: CATSRGQGSPYEQYF. The entire variable domain, with the rest obtained from reference TRBV15 and TRBJ2-7, is as follows: DAMVIQNPRYQVTQFGKPVTLSCSQTLNHNVMYWYQQKSSQAPKLLFHYYDKDFNNEADTPDNFQSRRPNTSFCFLDIRSPGLGDTAMYLCATSRGQGSPYEQYFGPGTRLTVT.